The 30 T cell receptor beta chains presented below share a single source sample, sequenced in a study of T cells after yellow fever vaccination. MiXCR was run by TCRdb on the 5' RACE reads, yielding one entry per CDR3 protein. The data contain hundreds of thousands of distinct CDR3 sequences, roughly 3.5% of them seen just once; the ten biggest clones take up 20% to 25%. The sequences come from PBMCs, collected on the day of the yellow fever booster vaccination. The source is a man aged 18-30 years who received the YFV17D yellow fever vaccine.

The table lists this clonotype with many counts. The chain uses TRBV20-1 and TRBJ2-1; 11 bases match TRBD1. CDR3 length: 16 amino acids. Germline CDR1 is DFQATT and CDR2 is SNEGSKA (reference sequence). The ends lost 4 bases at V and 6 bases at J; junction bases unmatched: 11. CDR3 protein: CSATRSGQGVGNEQFF. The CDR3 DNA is TGCAGTGCTACCCGTTCGGGACAGGGGGTCGGCAATGAGCAGTTCTTC.

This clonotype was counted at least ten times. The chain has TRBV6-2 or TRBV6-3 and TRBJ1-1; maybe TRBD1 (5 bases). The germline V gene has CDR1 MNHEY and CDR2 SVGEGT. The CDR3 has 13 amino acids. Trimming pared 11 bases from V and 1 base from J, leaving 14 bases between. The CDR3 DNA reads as TGTGCCGGACACCGGGACGGGAACACTGAAGCTTTCTTT. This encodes CAGHRDGNTEAFF.

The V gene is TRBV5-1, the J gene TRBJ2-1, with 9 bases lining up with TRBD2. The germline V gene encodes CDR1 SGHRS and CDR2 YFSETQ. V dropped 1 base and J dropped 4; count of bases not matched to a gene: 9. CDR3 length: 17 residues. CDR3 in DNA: TGCGCCAGCAGCTTGAAGGCTAGCGGGGCGCTTTACAATGAGCAGTTCTTC. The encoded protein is CASSLKASGALYNEQFF.

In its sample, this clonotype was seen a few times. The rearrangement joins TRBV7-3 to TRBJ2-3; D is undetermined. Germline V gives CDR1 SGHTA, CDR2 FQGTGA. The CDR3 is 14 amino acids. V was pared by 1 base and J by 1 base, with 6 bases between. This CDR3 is CASSLMGRTDTQYF. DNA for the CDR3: TGTGCCAGCAGCTTAATGGGCCGCACAGATACGCAGTATTTT. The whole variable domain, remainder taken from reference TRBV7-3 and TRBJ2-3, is GAGVSQTPSNKVTEKGKYVELRCDPISGHTALYWYRQSLGQGPEFLIYFQGTGAADDSGLPNDRFFAVRPEGSVSTLKIQRTERGDSAVYLCASSLMGRTDTQYFGPGTRLTVL.

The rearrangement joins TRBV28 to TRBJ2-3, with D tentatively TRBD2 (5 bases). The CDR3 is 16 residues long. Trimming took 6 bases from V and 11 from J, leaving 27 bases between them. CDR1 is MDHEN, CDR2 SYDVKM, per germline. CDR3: CASSPSGSLLRAEQYF. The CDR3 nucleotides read TGTGCCAGCAGCCCGAGTGGGAGCCTTCTTCGTGCGGAGCAGTATTTT.

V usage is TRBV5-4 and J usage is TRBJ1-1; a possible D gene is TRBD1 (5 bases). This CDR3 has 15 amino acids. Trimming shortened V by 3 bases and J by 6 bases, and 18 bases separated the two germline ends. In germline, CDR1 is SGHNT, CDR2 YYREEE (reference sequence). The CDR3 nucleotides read TGTGCCAGCAGCTCCACCATGGGGCGAGGTCCTGAAGCTTTCTTT. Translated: CASSSTMGRGPEAFF.

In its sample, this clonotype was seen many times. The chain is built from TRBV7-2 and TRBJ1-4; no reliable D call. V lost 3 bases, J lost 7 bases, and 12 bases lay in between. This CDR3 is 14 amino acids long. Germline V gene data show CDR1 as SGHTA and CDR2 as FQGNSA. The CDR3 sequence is CASSLKGVREKLFF. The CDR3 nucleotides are TGTGCCAGCAGCTTGAAGGGAGTGCGTGAAAAACTGTTTTTT.

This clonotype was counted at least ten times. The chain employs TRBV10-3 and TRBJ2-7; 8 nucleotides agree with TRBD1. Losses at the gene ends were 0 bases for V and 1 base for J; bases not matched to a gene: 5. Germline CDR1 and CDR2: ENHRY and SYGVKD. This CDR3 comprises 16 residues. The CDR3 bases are TGTGCCATCAGTGAGTCCCAGGGGGCCGGGTCCTACGAGCAGTACGTC. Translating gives CAISESQGAGSYEQYV.

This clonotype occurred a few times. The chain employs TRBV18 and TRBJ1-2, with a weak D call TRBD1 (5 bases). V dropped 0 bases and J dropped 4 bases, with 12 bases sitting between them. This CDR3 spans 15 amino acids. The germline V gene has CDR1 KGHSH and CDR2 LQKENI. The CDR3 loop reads CASSPPFQGPYGYTF. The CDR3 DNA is TGTGCCAGCTCACCACCGTTCCAGGGACCCTATGGCTACACCTTC.

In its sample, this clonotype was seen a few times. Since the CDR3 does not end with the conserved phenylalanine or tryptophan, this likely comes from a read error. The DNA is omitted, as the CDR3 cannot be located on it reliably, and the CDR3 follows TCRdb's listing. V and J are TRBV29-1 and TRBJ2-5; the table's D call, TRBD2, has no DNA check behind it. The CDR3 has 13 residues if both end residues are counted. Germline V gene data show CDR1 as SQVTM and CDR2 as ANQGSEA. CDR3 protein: CSALASSGLVGLG.

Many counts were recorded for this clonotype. The CDR3, as DNA: TGTGCCAGCAGCCAAGGGAGTTGGACAGGGAAGACTTATGAGCAGTTCTTC. Translating gives CASSQGSWTGKTYEQFF. The V and J genes are TRBV14 and TRBJ2-1, with 8 bases that match TRBD1. The junction had 13 bases not matched to a gene; V was cut back by 1 base and J by 8 bases. Germline V CDR1 and CDR2: SGHDN, FVKESK. The CDR3 sequence is 17 residues long.

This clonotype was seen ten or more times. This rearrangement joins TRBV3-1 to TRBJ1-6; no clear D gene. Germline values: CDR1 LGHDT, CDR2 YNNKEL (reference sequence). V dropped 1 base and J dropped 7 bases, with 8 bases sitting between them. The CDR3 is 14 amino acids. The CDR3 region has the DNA TGTGCCAGCAGCCAAGTTGGATGGAATTCACCCCTCCACTTT. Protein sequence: CASSQVGWNSPLHF.

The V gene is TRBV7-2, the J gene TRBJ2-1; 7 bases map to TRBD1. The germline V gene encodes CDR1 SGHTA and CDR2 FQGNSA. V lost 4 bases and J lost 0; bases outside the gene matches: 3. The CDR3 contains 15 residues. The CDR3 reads CASSWDRGSYNEQFF. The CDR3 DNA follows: TGTGCCAGCAGCTGGGACAGAGGCTCCTACAATGAGCAGTTCTTC.

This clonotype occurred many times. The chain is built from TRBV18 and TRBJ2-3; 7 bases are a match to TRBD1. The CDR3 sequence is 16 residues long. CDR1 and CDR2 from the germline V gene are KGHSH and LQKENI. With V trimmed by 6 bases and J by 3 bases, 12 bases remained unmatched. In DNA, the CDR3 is TGTGCCAGCTCTCTGGGGCGACAGGGTGGAACAGATACGCAGTATTTT. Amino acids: CASSLGRQGGTDTQYF.

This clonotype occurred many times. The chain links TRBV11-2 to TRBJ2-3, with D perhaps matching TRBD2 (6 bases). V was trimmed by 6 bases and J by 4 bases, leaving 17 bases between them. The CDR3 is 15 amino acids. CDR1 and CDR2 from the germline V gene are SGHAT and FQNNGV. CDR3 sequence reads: CASRSVGGFADTQYF. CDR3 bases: TGTGCCAGCAGATCCGTCGGGGGATTCGCAGATACGCAGTATTTT.

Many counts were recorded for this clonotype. The CDR3 here is CASSQSVDQPQHF. As DNA, the CDR3 is TGCGCCAGCAGTCAATCGGTCGATCAGCCCCAGCATTTT. This chain joins TRBV23-1 and TRBJ1-5, with unresolved D. TRBV23-1 is filed as an ORF, its function uncertain. Trimming cost V 0 bases and J 5 bases, with 5 bases left between them. The CDR3 runs 13 residues.

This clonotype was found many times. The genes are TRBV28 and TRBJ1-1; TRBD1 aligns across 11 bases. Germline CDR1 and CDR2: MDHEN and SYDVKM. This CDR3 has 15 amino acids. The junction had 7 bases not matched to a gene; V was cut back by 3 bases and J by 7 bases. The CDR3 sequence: CASSFPGTGGIEAFF. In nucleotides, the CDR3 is TGTGCCAGCAGTTTTCCCGGGACAGGGGGAATTGAAGCTTTCTTT.

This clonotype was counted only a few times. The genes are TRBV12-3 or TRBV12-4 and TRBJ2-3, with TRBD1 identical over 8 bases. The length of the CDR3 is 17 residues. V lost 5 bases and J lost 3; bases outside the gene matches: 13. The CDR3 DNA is TGTGCCAGCAGTCCTACCCTGGACAGGGTTACGACAGATACGCAGTATTTT. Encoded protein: CASSPTLDRVTTDTQYF.

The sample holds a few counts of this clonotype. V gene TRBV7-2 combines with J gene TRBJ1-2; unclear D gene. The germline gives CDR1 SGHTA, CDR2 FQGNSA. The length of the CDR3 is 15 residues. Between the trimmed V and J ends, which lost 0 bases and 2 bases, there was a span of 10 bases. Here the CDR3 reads CASSLASVGNYGYTF. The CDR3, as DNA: TGTGCCAGCAGCTTAGCGTCGGTAGGGAACTATGGCTACACCTTC.

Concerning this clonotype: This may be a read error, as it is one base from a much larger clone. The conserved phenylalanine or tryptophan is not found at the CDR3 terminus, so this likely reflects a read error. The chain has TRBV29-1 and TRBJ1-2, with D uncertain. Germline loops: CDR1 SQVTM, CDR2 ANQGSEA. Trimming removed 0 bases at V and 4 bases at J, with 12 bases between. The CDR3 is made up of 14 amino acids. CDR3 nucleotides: TGCAGCGTTGAAGAAAGGAATCCCCCCTATGGCTACACCCTC. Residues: CSVEERNPPYGYTL.

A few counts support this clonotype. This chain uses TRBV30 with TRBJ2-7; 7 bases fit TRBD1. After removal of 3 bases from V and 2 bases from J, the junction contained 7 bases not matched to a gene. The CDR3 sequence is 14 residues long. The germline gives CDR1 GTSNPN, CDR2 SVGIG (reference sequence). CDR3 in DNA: TGTGCCTGGAGGACCCACAGGGGCCCCTACGAGCAGTACTTC. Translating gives CAWRTHRGPYEQYF.

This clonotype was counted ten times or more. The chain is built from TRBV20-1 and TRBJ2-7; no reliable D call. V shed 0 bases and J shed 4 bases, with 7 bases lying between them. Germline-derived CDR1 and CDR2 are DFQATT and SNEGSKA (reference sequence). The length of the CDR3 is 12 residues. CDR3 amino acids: CSAREPRYEQYF. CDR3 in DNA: TGCAGTGCTAGAGAGCCGAGATACGAGCAGTACTTC.

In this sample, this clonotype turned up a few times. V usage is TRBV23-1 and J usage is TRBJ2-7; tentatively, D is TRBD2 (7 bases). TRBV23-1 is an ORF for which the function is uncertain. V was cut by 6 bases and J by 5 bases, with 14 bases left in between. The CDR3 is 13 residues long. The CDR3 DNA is TGCGCCAGCAGAATTACGGGGGGCGACGAGCAGTACTTC. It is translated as CASRITGGDEQYF.

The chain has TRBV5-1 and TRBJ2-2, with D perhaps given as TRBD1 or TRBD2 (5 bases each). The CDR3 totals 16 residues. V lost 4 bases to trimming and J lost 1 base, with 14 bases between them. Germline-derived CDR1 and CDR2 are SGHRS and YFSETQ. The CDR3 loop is CASSPWMGVNTGELFF. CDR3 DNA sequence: TGCGCCAGCAGCCCCTGGATGGGGGTGAACACCGGGGAGCTGTTTTTT.

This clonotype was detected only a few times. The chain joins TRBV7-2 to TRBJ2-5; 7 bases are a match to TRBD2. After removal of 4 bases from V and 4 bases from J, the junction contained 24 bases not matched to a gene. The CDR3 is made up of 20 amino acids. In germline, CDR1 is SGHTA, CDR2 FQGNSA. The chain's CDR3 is CASSSLPTRRGSPTGETQYF. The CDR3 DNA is TGTGCCAGCAGCTCCCTCCCAACTAGGCGCGGGAGCCCCACCGGAGAGACCCAGTACTTC.

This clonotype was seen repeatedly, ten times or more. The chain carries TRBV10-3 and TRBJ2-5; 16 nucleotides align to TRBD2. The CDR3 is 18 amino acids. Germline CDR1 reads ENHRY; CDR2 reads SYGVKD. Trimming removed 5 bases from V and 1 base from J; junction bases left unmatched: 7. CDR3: CAISRPGLAGGIQETQYF. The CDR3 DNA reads TGTGCCATCAGTCGACCGGGACTAGCGGGGGGGATCCAAGAGACCCAGTACTTC.

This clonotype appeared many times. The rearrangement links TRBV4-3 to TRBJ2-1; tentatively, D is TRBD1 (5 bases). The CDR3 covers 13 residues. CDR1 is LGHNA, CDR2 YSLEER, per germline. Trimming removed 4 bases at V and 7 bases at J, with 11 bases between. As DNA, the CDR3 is TGCGCCAGCAGCCTGACAGATGGGAATGAGCAGTTCTTC. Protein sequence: CASSLTDGNEQFF.

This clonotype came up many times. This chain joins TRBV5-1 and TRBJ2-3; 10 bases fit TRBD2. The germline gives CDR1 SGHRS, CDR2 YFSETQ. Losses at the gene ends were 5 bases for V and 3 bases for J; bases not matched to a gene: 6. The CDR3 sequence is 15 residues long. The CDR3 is CASRLAGARTDTQYF. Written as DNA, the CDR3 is TGCGCCAGCAGGCTAGCGGGGGCTAGGACAGATACGCAGTATTTT.

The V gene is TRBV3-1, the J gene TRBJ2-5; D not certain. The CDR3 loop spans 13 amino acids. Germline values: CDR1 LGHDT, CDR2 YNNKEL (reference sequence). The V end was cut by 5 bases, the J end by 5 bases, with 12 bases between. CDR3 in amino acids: CASSGGSVETQYF. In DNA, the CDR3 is TGTGCCAGCAGCGGTGGGTCCGTGGAGACCCAGTACTTC.

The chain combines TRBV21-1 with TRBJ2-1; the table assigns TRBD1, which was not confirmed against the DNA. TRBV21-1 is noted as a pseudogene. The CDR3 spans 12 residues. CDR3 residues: CASSPPGPEQFF. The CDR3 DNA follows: TGTGCCAGCAGCCCCCCAGGACCCGAGCAGTTCTTC.